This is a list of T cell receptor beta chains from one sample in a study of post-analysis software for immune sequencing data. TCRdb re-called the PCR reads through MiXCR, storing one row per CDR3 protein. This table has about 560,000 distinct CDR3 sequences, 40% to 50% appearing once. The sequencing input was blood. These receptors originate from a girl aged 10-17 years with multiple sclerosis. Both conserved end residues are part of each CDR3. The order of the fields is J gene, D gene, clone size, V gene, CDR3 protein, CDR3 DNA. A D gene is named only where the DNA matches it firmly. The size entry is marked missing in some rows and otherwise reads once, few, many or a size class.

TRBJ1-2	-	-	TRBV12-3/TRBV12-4	CASSWDPAVYGYTF	TGTGCCAGCAGTTGGGACCCGGCGGTCTATGGCTACACCTTC
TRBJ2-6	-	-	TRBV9	CASSVRDFSGANVLTF	TGTGCCAGCAGCGTAAGGGATTTCTCTGGGGCCAACGTCCTGACTTTC
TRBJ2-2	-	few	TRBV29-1	CSGTIRAGELFF	TGCAGCGGCACGATTAGGGCCGGGGAGCTGTTTTTT
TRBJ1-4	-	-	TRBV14	CASSQGARTNEKLFF	TGTGCCAGCAGCCAAGGCGCTCGAACCAATGAAAAACTGTTTTTT
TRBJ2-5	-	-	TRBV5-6	CASSPITERVKTQYF	TGTGCCAGCAGCCCGATTACGGAGCGGGTAAAGACCCAGTACTTC
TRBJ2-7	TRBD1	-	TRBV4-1	CASSHRTGAWYEQYF	TGCGCCAGCAGCCACAGGACAGGGGCATGGTACGAGCAGTACTTC
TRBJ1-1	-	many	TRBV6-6	CASSLTGNTEAFF	TGTGCCAGCAGTTTGACAGGGAACACTGAAGCTTTCTTT
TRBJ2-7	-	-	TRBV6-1	CASSGWGDDYEQYF	TGTGCCAGCAGTGGGTGGGGGGATGACTACGAGCAGTACTTC
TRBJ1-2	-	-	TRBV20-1	CSAFTGRVYGYTF	TGCAGTGCTTTTACGGGCAGGGTCTATGGCTACACCTTC
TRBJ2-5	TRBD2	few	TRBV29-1	CSVYIPRLAEETQYF	TGCAGCGTTTACATTCCGAGACTAGCGGAAGAGACCCAGTACTTC
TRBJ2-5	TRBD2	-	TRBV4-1	CASSQAGGRSETQYF	TGCGCCAGCAGCCAAGCGGGCGGGAGGTCGGAGACCCAGTACTTC
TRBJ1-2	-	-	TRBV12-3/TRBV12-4	CASSLGQGHGYTF	TGTGCCAGCAGTTTGGGGCAGGGTCATGGCTACACCTTC
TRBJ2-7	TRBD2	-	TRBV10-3	CAISERGTSGFYEQYF	TGTGCCATCAGTGAGAGGGGGACTAGCGGGTTCTACGAGCAGTACTTC
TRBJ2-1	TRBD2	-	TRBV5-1	CASSLPSGTYNEQFF	TGCGCCAGCAGCTTGCCTAGCGGCACCTACAATGAGCAGTTCTTC
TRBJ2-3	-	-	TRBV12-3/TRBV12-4	CASSMSTDAQYF	TGTGCCAGCAGCATGAGCACAGATGCGCAGTATTTT
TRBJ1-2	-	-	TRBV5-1	CASSSGGGTSYGYTF	TGCGCCAGCAGCTCTGGTGGGGGCACGAGCTATGGCTACACCTTC
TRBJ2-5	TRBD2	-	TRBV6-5	CASSYLAGEETQYF	TGTGCCAGCAGTTATCTAGCGGGAGAGGAGACCCAGTACTTC
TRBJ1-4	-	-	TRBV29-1	CSVEGRPDEKLFF	TGCAGCGTTGAGGGGCGCCCGGATGAAAAACTGTTTTTT
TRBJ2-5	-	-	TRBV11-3	CASSFSGRRPNIRETQYF	TGTGCCAGCAGCTTCTCCGGCAGGAGACCCAACATCAGAGAGACCCAGTACTTC
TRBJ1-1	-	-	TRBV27	CASSTRDGRAFF	TGTGCCAGCAGTACTCGGGACGGGCGAGCTTTCTTT
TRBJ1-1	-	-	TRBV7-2	CASSLEIPPGAPNTEAFF	TGTGCCAGCAGCTTAGAAATCCCGCCAGGGGCCCCGAACACTGAAGCTTTCTTT
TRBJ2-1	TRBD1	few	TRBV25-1	CASSEYLWSGGPYNEQFF	TGTGCCAGCAGTGAATACCTATGGTCAGGGGGTCCCTACAATGAGCAGTTCTTC
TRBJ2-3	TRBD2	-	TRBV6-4	CASHPSRTSGTTTDTQYF	TGTGCCAGCCACCCCTCAAGGACTAGCGGTACTACCACAGATACGCAGTATTTT
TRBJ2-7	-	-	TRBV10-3	CAISEGEEDEQYF	TGTGCCATCAGTGAAGGGGAAGAGGACGAGCAGTACTTC
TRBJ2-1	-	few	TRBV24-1	CATSDGVNEQFF	TGTGCCACCAGTGATGGTGTTAATGAGCAGTTCTTC
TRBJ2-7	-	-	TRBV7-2	CASSLVEYPRYEQYF	TGTGCCAGCAGCTTAGTAGAGTATCCCCGCTACGAGCAGTACTTC
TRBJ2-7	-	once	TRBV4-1	CASSQGAVFDEQYF	TGCGCCAGCAGCCAAGGGGCCGTATTCGACGAGCAGTACTTC
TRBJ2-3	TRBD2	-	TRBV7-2	CASSLVAGGRVDTQYF	TGTGCCAGCAGCTTAGTAGCGGGGGGGCGGGTAGATACGCAGTATTTT
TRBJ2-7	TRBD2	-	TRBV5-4	CTSTLSGAHEQYF	TGTACCAGCACCCTTAGCGGGGCCCACGAGCAGTACTTC
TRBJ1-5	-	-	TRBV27	CASSVVGRRNQPQHF	TGTGCCAGCAGCGTCGTCGGGCGACGCAATCAGCCCCAGCATTTT
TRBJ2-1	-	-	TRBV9	CASSSRLGGDEQFF	TGTGCCAGCAGCTCACGACTAGGTGGTGATGAGCAGTTCTTC
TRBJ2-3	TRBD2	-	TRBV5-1	CASSLGTSGTRSTDTQYF	TGCGCCAGCAGCTTGGGAACTAGCGGGACCAGGAGCACAGATACGCAGTATTTT
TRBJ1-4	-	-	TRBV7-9	CASTQGPGRGSEKLFF	TGTGCCAGCACCCAAGGACCCGGGAGAGGTAGTGAAAAACTGTTTTTT
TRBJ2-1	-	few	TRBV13	CASSLDGSENGNEQFF	TGTGCCAGCAGCTTAGACGGCTCGGAGAATGGCAATGAGCAGTTCTTC
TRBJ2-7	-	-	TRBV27	CASSLSGYRGTHSYEQYF	TGTGCCAGCAGTCTCTCAGGGTATCGGGGGACTCACTCCTACGAGCAGTACTTC
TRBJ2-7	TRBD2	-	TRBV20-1	CSARTSGGGYEQYF	TGCAGTGCTAGAACTAGCGGGGGTGGCTACGAGCAGTACTTC
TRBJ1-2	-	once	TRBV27	CASNKHTVGEIYGYTF	TGTGCCAGCAACAAACACACCGTCGGGGAGATCTATGGCTACACCTTC
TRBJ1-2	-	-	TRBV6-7	CASSSHDTLYPPWYGYTF	TGTGCCAGCAGTTCCCACGACACGCTCTACCCTCCGTGGTATGGCTACACCTTC
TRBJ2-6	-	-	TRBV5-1	CASSPGSGANVQTF	TGCGCCAGCAGCCCGGGTTCTGGGGCCAACGTCCAGACTTTC
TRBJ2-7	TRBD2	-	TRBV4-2	CASSLSGTSGPYEQYF	TGTGCCAGCAGCCTTTCAGGAACTAGCGGTCCCTACGAGCAGTACTTC
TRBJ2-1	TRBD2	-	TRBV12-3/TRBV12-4	CASSSSIASGRDHEQFF	TGTGCCAGCAGTTCCTCGATCGCAAGCGGGAGGGACCATGAGCAGTTCTTC